Listed below are T cell receptor beta chains from one sample, sequenced in a study of OX40 agonist ivuxolimab in advanced cancers. The protocol was immunoSEQ multiplex PCR, while the TCRdb copy is restricted to in-frame clones and leaves out a portion. This sample has approximately 61,000 clones; about 80% occur once, and the top ten carry around 1.3%. The material was CD4+ or CD8+ T cells sorted from blood, obtained in a trial of the OX40 agonist ivuxolimab. The receptors stem from an adult with an advanced solid tumor such as melanoma, head and neck, liver or kidney cancer. CDR3s leave out the opening cysteine and the closing phenylalanine or tryptophan.

v_call	j_call	cdr3_aa
TRBV7-3	TRBJ2-2	ASSFGGANTGELF
TRBV29-1	TRBJ2-3	SVLGQRTDTQY
TRBV5-5	TRBJ2-7	ASSLAAGQTYEQY
TRBV2	TRBJ2-3	ASRELAGADTQY
TRBV6-1	TRBJ1-6	ASSEGAPHLH
TRBV5-8	TRBJ1-2	ASSLRGSDYGYT
TRBV2	TRBJ1-1	ASKSGSRGVNTEAF
TRBV2	TRBJ1-3	ASSGGGTVFSDTIY
TRBV2	TRBJ1-1	ASSERRDTIPQAF
TRBV5-1	TRBJ1-1	ASSSGMNTEAF
TRBV7-2	TRBJ1-1	ASSPRGGGNTEAF
TRBV5-1	TRBJ2-3	ASSPPSGETQY
TRBV5-4	TRBJ1-2	ASTGTSFRTTTYGYT
TRBV6-1	TRBJ1-6	ASGTGGFSPLH
TRBV30	TRBJ2-3	AWIRKSDTQY
TRBV19	TRBJ2-7	ASSGTTGYEQY
TRBV14	TRBJ2-5	ASSQDRLSEQY
TRBV19	TRBJ2-3	ATLQGSTQY
TRBV18	TRBJ2-7	ASSRDGGAPYEQY
TRBV4-1	TRBJ2-6	ASSQVVHSGANVLT
TRBV7-2	TRBJ2-5	ASSPGGRETQY
TRBV2	TRBJ2-3	ASSGSVSTQY